This TCR beta chain was sequenced during a study of radiation and T cells in renal cell carcinoma. Study conclusions and caveats: Pretreatment tumor biopsies were lacking, so baseline clonotypes are unknown. In blood, top tumor clones expanded by 2 weeks, shrinking by 4.

With regard to this clone: Its antigen remains unidentified.

The CDR3 contains 13 residues. The germline V gene has CDR1 SGDLS and CDR2 YYNGEE. Trimming removed 5 bases from V and 6 bases from J, with 13 bases in between. As to time point: blood 2 weeks post-SBRT. Sample treatment: 15 Gy SBRT to primary tumor, nephrectomy 4 weeks later. After SBRT, blood was collected at 2 and 4 weeks, plus baseline. Clear cell pathology was present in this patient's renal cell carcinoma. Assay used: immunoSEQ multiplex PCR; TCRdb lists only in-frame clones, some missing. Of fewer than 30,000 clones in the sample, roughly 80% were seen once. This TCR derives from a man in his 60s with renal cell carcinoma. The input for sequencing was blood, taken from a patient whose treatment included radiotherapy and nephrectomy. The chain links TRBV9 to TRBJ2-3; TRBD2 might be the D (6 bases). CDR3 nucleotide sequence: TGTGCCAGCAGGGCCGGGGCGGGGGATACGCAGTATTTT. Amino acid sequence: CASRAGAGDTQYF.